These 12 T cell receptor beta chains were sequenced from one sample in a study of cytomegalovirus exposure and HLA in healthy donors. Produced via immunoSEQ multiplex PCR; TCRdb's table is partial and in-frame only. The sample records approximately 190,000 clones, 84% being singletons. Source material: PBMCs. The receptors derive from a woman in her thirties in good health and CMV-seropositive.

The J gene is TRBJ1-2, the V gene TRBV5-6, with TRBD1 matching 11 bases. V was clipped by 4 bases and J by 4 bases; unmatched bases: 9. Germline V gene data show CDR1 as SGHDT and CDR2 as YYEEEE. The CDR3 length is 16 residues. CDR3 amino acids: CASSIRTGGDSYGYTF. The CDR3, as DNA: TGTGCCAGCAGCATAAGGACAGGGGGCGATAGCTATGGCTACACCTTC. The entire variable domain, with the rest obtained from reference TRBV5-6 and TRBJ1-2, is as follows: DAGVTQSPTHLIKTRGQQVTLRCSPKSGHDTVSWYQQALGQGPQFIFQYYEEEERQRGNFPDRFSGHQFPNYSSELNVNALLLGDSALYLCASSIRTGGDSYGYTFGSGTRLTVV.

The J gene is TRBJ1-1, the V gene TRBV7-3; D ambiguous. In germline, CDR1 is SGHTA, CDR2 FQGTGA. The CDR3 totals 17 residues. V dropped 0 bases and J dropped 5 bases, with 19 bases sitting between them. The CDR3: CASSLTPYSGSATEAFF. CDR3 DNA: TGTGCCAGCAGCTTAACGCCTTACTCCGGGTCGGCTACTGAAGCTTTCTTT. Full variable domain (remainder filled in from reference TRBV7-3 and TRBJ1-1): GAGVSQTPSNKVTEKGKYVELRCDPISGHTALYWYRQSLGQGPEFLIYFQGTGAADDSGLPNDRFFAVRPEGSVSTLKIQRTERGDSAVYLCASSLTPYSGSATEAFFGQGTRLTVV.

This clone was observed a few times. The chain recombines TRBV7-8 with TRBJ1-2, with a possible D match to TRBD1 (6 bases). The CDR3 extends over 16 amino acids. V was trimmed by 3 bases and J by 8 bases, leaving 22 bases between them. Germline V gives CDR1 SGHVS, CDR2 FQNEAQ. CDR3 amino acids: CASSFLYRASFRGYTF. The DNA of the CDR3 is TGTGCCAGCAGCTTTTTATACAGGGCAAGCTTTCGCGGCTACACCTTC. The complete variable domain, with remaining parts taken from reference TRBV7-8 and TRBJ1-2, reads GAGVSQSPRYKVAKRGQDVALRCDPISGHVSLFWYQQALGQGPEFLTYFQNEAQLDKSGLPSDRFFAERPEGSVSTLKIQRTQQEDSAVYLCASSFLYRASFRGYTFGSGTRLTVV.

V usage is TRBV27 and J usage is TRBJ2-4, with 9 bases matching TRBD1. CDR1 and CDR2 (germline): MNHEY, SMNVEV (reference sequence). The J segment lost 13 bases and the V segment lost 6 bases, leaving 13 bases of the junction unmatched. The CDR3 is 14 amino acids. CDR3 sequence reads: CASSRDREVGGQYF. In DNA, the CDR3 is TGTGCCAGCAGCCGGGACAGGGAGGTGGGGGGACAGTACTTC.

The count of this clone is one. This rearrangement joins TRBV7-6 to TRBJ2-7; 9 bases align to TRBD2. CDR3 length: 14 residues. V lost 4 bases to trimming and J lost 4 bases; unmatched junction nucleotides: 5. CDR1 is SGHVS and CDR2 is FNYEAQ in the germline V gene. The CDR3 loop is CASSSREGPYEQYF. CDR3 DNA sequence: TGTGCCAGCAGCTCGCGGGAGGGCCCATACGAGCAGTACTTC.

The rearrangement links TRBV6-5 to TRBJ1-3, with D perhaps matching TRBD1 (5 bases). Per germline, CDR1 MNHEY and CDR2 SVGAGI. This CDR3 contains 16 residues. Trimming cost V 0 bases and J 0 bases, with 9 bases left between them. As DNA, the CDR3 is TGTGCCAGCAGTTACTCGAGACAGAGCTCTGGAAACACCATATATTTT. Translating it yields CASSYSRQSSGNTIYF.

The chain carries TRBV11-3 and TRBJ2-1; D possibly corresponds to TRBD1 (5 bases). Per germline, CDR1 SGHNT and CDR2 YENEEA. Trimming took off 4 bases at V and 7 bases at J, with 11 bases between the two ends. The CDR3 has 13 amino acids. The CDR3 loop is CASSYGHLNEQFF. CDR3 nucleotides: TGTGCCAGCAGCTACGGACACCTTAATGAGCAGTTCTTC. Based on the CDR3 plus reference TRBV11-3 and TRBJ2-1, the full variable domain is EAGVVQSPRYKIIEKKQPVAFWCNPISGHNTLYWYLQNLGQGPELLIRYENEEAVDDSQLPKDRFSAERLKGVDSTLKIQPAELGDSAVYLCASSYGHLNEQFFGPGTRLTVL.

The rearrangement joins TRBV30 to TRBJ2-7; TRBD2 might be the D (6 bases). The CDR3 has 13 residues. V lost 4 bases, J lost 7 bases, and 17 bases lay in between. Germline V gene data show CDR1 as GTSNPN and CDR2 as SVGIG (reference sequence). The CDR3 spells CAWTANGGREQYF. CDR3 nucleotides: TGTGCCTGGACGGCGAATGGTGGGAGGGAGCAGTACTTC.

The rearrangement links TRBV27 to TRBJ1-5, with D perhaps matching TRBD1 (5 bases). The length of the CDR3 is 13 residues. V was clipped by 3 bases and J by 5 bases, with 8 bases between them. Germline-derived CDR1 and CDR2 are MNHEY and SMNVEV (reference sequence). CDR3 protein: CASSFRGHQPQHF. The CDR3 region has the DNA TGTGCCAGCAGTTTTAGGGGCCATCAGCCCCAGCATTTT.

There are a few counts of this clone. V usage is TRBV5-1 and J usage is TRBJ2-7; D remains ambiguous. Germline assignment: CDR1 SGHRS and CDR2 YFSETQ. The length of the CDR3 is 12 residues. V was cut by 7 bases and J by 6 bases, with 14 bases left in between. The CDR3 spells CASSELTSEQYF. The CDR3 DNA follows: TGCGCCAGCTCCGAGCTGACATCCGAGCAGTACTTC.

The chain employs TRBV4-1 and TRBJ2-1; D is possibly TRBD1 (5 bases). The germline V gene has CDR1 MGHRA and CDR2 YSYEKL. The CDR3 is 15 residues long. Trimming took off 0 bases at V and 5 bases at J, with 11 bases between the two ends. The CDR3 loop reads CASSQDRDPHNEQFF. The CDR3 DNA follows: TGCGCCAGCAGCCAAGACAGGGATCCCCACAATGAGCAGTTCTTC.

This CDR3 is CSVEERTDPVLAFF. The DNA for the CDR3 is TGCAGCGTTGAAGAGAGGACAGACCCTGTCCTGGCTTTCTTT. J is TRBJ1-1 and V is TRBV29-1, with TRBD1 as a possible D gene (6 bases). There are 14 residues in the CDR3. CDR1 SQVTM and CDR2 ANQGSEA come from the germline V gene. The germline V and J ends were trimmed by 0 bases and 11 bases, with 19 bases remaining between them.